This T cell receptor beta chain was sequenced in a study of T cells in Graves' hyperthyroidism and ophthalmopathy. Study-level results: A 13 V-J signature model discriminated ophthalmopathy versus stable hyperthyroidism.

V gave up 7 bases and J gave up 1 base; unmatched junction bases: 14. Germline V gene data show CDR1 as SNHLY and CDR2 as FYNNEI. There are 18 residues in the CDR3. Amplification targeted TCR beta CDR3 regions from RNA transcripts. A set of HTBI primers served as the primers for a first-round RT-PCR of the TCR CDR3. MiXCR was run by TCRdb on the multiplex PCR reads, yielding one entry per CDR3 protein. This sample yields 650,000 to 800,000 distinct CDR3 sequences, of which about 45% are seen a single time; approximately 7.2% belongs to the top ten. As regards this clonotype: The antigen remains unidentified.

The specimen was peripheral blood or thyroid tissue (not recorded which). The chain joins TRBV2 to TRBJ2-5, with 11 bases aligning to TRBD2. This receptor was identified in an adult man with Graves' disease, either hyperthyroidism or ophthalmopathy (not recorded which). The CDR3 bases are TGTGCCAGCACCGGTTCCGTGTCTAGCGGGGGGCGCCAAGAGACCCAGTACTTC. Protein product: CASTGSVSSGGRQETQYF.